This T cell receptor (beta chain) was sequenced in a study of long-term antiretroviral therapy in people with HIV. Concerning this clone: The junction and the germline gene differ at one end; a read error may be behind it.

This CDR3 is built from 15 residues. Germline V CDR1 and CDR2: LGHNA, YNFKEQ. Version v3.0 of the immunoSEQ assay ran at survey level. The table came from immunoSEQ multiplex PCR; TCRdb's copy has only in-frame clones and leaves some out. This sample has around 13,000 clones; 80% occur once, and the top ten carry approximately 14%. Every donor had one or more pre-ART and two or more post-ART PBMC samples. The chain is built from TRBV4-2 and TRBJ2-7; possible D gene TRBD2, 8 bases. The clonotype originates from a man between 40 and 49 years old with HIV. This material consisted of unsorted PBMCs, taken 3.2 years before starting antiretroviral therapy. The CDR3 spells CANSQGGGGNYEQYF. CDR3 DNA sequence: TGTGCCAACAGCCAAGGGGGCGGGGGGAACTACGAGCAGTACTTC.